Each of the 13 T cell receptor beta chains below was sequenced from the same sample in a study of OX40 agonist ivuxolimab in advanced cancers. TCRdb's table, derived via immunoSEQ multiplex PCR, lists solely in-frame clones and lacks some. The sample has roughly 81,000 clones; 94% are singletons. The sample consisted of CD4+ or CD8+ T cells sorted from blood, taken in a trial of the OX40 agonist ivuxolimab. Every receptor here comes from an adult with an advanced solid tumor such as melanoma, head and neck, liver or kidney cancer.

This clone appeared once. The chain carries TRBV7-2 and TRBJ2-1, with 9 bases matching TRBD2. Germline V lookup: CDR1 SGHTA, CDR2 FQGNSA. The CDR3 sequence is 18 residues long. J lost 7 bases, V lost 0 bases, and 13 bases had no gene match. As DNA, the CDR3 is TGTGCCAGCAGCTTAGCGGAGCTAGCGGGACGTCTCCGGAATGAGCAGTTCTTC. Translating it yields CASSLAELAGRLRNEQFF.

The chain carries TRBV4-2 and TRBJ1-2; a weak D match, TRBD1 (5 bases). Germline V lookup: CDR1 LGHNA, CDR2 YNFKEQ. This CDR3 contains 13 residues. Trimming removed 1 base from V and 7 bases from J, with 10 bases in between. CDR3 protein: CASSQGGVGGYTF. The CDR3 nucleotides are TGTGCCAGCAGCCAAGGGGGGGTTGGTGGCTACACCTTC.

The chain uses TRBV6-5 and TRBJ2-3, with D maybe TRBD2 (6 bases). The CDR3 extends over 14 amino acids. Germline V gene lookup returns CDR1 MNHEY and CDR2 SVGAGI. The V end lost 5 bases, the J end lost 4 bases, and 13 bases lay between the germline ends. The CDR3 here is CASSAERVSDTQYF. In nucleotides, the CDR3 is TGTGCCAGCAGTGCCGAGCGGGTTTCAGATACGCAGTATTTT.

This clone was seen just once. The CDR3 loop reads CASSSVLTDWGWETQYF. For the CDR3, the DNA is TGTGCCAGCAGCTCGGTGTTAACTGACTGGGGGTGGGAGACCCAGTACTTC. The chain uses TRBV7-9 and TRBJ2-5; D possibly uses TRBD1 or TRBD2 (5 bases each). CDR3 size: 17 residues. V lost 4 bases, J lost 5 bases, and 23 bases lay in between. Germline V CDR1 and CDR2: SEHNR, FQNEAQ (reference sequence).

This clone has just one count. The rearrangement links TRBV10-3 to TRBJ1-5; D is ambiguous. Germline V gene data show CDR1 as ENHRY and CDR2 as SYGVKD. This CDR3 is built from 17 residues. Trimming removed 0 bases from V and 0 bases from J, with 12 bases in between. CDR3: CAISESVAVNSNQPQHF. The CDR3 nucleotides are TGTGCCATCAGTGAGTCCGTGGCGGTTAATAGCAATCAGCCCCAGCATTTT.

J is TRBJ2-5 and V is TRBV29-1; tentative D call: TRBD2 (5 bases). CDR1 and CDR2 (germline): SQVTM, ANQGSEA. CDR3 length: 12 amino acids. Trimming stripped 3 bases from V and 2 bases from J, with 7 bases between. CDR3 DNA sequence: TGCAGCGTTGAGGACTGGCAAGAGACCCAGTACTTC. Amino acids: CSVEDWQETQYF.

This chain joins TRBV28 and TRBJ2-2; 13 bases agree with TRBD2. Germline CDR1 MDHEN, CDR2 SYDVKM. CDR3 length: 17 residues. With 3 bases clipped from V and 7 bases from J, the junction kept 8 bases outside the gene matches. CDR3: CASSLTGLAGAVGELFF. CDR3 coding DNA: TGTGCCAGCAGTTTGACCGGACTAGCGGGAGCGGTCGGGGAGCTGTTTTTT.

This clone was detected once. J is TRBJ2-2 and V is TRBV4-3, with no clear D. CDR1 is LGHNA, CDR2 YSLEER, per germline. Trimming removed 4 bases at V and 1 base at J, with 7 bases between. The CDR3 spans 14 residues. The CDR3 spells CASSPYKNTGELFF. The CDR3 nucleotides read TGCGCCAGCAGCCCATATAAGAACACCGGGGAGCTGTTTTTT.

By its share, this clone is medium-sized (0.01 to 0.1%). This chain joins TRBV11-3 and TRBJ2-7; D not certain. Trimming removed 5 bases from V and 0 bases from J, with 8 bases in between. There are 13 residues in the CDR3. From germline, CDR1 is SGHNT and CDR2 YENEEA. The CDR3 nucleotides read TGTGCCAGCAGCGATCTTTACTCCTACGAGCAGTACTTC. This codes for CASSDLYSYEQYF.

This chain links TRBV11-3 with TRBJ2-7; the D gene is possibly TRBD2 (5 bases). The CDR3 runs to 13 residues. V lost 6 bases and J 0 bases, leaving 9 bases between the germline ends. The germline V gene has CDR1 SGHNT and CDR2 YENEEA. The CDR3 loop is CASSGGSSYEQYF. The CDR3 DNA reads TGTGCCAGCAGTGGAGGTTCCTCCTACGAGCAGTACTTC.

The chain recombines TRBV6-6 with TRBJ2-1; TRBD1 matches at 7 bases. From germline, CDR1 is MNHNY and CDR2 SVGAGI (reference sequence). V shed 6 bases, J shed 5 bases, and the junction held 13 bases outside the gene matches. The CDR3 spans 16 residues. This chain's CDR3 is CASSPLRQGSNNEQFF. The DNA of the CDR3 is TGTGCCAGCAGCCCCCTTCGACAGGGTTCTAACAATGAGCAGTTCTTC.

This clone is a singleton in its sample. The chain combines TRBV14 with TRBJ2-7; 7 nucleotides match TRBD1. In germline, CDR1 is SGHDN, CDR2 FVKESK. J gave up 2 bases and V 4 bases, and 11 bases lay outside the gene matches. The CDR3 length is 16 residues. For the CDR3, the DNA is TGTGCCAGCAGCCCCGCCCCCGAGGGACAGACCTACGAGCAGTACTTC. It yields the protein CASSPAPEGQTYEQYF.

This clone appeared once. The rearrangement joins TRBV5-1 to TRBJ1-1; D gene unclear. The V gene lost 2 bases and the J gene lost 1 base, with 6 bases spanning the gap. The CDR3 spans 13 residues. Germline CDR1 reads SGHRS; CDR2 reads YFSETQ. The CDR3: CASSFAGNTEAFF. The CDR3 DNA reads TGCGCCAGCAGCTTCGCAGGGAACACTGAAGCTTTCTTT.